What follows are 20 T cell receptor beta chains derived from one specimen sequenced in a study of T cells after yellow fever vaccination. MiXCR, applied by TCRdb to the 5' RACE reads, yields one record per CDR3 protein. The sample consists of about 120,000 distinct CDR3 sequences, approximately 9% of them appearing once. The input for sequencing was CD8+ T cells sorted from PBMCs, taken on the day of the yellow fever booster vaccination. The receptor source for this set is a man younger than 30 who received the YFV17D yellow fever vaccine.

This clonotype was observed a handful of times. This chain uses TRBV12-3 or TRBV12-4 with TRBJ2-1; D gene ambiguous. This CDR3 has 13 residues. V lost 6 bases and J lost 10, with 16 bases in between. The CDR3 DNA is TGTGCCAGCAGCCTAGGCGTTGAGCAAGAGCAGTTCTTC. This translates into CASSLGVEQEQFF.

This chain uses TRBV7-8 with TRBJ2-7; maybe TRBD1 (5 bases). Trimming removed 4 bases at V and 6 bases at J, with 16 bases between. Looked up from germline, CDR1 is SGHVS and CDR2 is FQNEAQ. The CDR3 has 14 residues. The CDR3 DNA follows: TGTGCCAGCAGCTCCTGGACACTTCCCTCCGAGCAGTACGTC. It is translated as CASSSWTLPSEQYV.

This clonotype was picked up many times. The chain joins TRBV10-1 to TRBJ2-3; no firm D call. V dropped 8 bases and J dropped 2 bases, with 14 bases sitting between them. The CDR3 spans 14 residues. Germline V gene data show CDR1 as WNHNN and CDR2 as SYGVQD (reference sequence). CDR3 nucleotide sequence: TGCGCCAGCGGTTCTGGGCGAGTCACAGATACGCAGTATTTT. Amino acids: CASGSGRVTDTQYF.

This clonotype was counted between two and nine times. This sequence joins TRBV16 and TRBJ2-1; D is possibly TRBD1 (5 bases). The V end was cut by 1 base, the J end by 0 bases, with 22 bases between. Germline assignment: CDR1 KGHSY and CDR2 FQNENV. The CDR3 is 20 amino acids. The CDR3 nucleotides are TGTGCCAGCAGCCAATTTAACCAGGGTTCCCAAACCAGCTCCTACAATGAGCAGTTCTTC. It encodes CASSQFNQGSQTSSYNEQFF.

The chain has TRBV6-1 and TRBJ2-1; 9 nucleotides match TRBD2. This CDR3 is 14 amino acids long. V lost 7 bases, J lost 3 bases, and 4 bases stayed unmatched. Germline V lookup: CDR1 MNHNS, CDR2 SASEGT. CDR3 sequence (DNA): TGTGCCAGCACCCTAGCGGGGAGCTACAATGAGCAGTTCTTC. Translation gives CASTLAGSYNEQFF.

A few counts support this clonotype. The chain links TRBV7-2 to TRBJ2-3; 8 positions match TRBD2. This CDR3 is built from 17 residues. Germline CDR1 reads SGHTA; CDR2 reads FQGNSA. V lost 4 bases and J lost 3; bases outside the gene matches: 12. The CDR3 loop is CASSWTSREYRTDTQYF. The CDR3 nucleotides are TGTGCCAGCAGCTGGACTAGCAGGGAGTATAGGACAGATACGCAGTATTTT.

This clonotype was observed at least ten times. The CDR3, as DNA: TGTGCCACCAGTGATTCGGACAGACCTAACTATGGCTACACCTTC. Protein: CATSDSDRPNYGYTF. The chain is built from TRBV24-1 and TRBJ1-2; TRBD1 is a possible D gene (6 bases). Germline V CDR1 and CDR2: KGHDR, SFDVKD. This CDR3 is built from 15 residues. Trimming shortened V by 2 bases and J by 0 bases, and 9 bases separated the two germline ends.

As to this clonotype: The germline gene is not matched at one end of the junction; a read error may be the cause. The chain employs TRBV27 and TRBJ2-7, with 7 bases lining up with TRBD2. Per germline, CDR1 MNHEY and CDR2 SMNVEV (reference sequence). CDR3 length: 14 amino acids. The CDR3 reads CASSISGLPYEQYF. CDR3 nucleotides: TGTGCCAGCAGTATATCGGGACTACCCTACGAGCAGTACTTC.

This clonotype was seen ten or more times. The chain is built from TRBV12-3 or TRBV12-4 and TRBJ2-3; TRBD2 matches at 14 bases. V was clipped by 7 bases and J by 0 bases; unmatched bases: 3. The CDR3 runs to 16 residues. The CDR3 spells CASIGTSGGSTDTQYF. The CDR3 DNA is TGTGCCAGCATTGGGACTAGCGGGGGCAGCACAGATACGCAGTATTTT.

In its sample, this clonotype was seen a few times. The chain joins TRBV14 to TRBJ2-1; 10 bases are a match to TRBD2. CDR3 length: 13 residues. CDR1 is SGHDN and CDR2 is FVKESK in the germline V gene. J lost 9 bases, V lost 8 bases, and 7 bases had no gene match. The CDR3 reads CASEIAGGVEQFF. In DNA, the CDR3 is TGTGCCAGCGAGATAGCGGGAGGAGTTGAGCAGTTCTTC.

This clonotype was counted ten times or more. The chain uses TRBV27 and TRBJ2-5; D call uncertain. This CDR3 is built from 13 residues. The germline CDR1 and CDR2 sequences are MNHEY and SMNVEV (reference sequence). The germline V and J ends were trimmed by 5 bases and 5 bases, with 12 bases remaining between them. The CDR3 DNA follows: TGTGCCAGCAGTCAAGACACCGGGGAGACCCAGTACTTC. It translates to CASSQDTGETQYF.

This clonotype was detected many times. V usage is TRBV11-2 and J usage is TRBJ2-7; D is uncertain. Germline V gene sequence: CDR1 SGHAT, CDR2 FQNNGV. This CDR3 is built from 11 residues. V was shortened by 1 base and J by 7 bases, with 5 bases between the two germline ends. The DNA for the CDR3 is TGTGCCAGCAGCTTAGTAGGAGAGCAGTACTTC. This codes for CASSLVGEQYF.

The chain employs TRBV7-9 and TRBJ2-2; 12 bases are a match to TRBD2. Germline-derived CDR1 and CDR2 are SEHNR and FQNEAQ (reference sequence). The ends lost 5 bases at V and 6 bases at J; junction bases unmatched: 7. This CDR3 comprises 16 residues. CDR3 amino acids: CASSGRTSGASGELFF. CDR3 coding DNA: TGTGCCAGCAGCGGACGGACTAGCGGGGCTTCCGGGGAGCTGTTTTTT.

The chain recombines TRBV6-5 with TRBJ2-7; 8 nucleotides match TRBD1. Germline V gene sequence: CDR1 MNHEY, CDR2 SVGAGI. The CDR3 is 18 amino acids. With V trimmed by 4 bases and J by 0 bases, 14 bases remained unmatched. CDR3 bases: TGTGCCAGCAGTTTCCGCATCGGGACAGGCTCCCGCTCCTACGAGCAGTACTTC. Protein product: CASSFRIGTGSRSYEQYF.

The table lists this clonotype with a few counts. The V gene is TRBV4-3, the J gene TRBJ1-6; the match to TRBD1 covers 8 bases. The CDR3 runs 15 residues. CDR1 LGHNA and CDR2 YSLEER come from the germline V gene. The junction had 5 bases not matched to a gene; V was cut back by 5 bases and J by 5 bases. The DNA for the CDR3 is TGCGCCAGCAGCTCATGGACAGGGAATAATTCACCCCTCCACTTT. The encoded protein is CASSSWTGNNSPLHF.

This chain joins TRBV12-3 or TRBV12-4 and TRBJ2-3; no firm D call. The CDR3 is made up of 16 amino acids. Trimming removed 9 bases from V and 2 bases from J, with 21 bases in between. The CDR3 reads CARPSCVRVVTDTQYF. The CDR3 DNA sequence: TGTGCCAGACCGAGCTGCGTCAGAGTAGTCACAGATACGCAGTATTTT.

This clonotype was seen a few times. V and J are TRBV2 and TRBJ1-1; D may be TRBD1 (6 bases). This CDR3 is built from 13 residues. Trimming removed 4 bases from V and 6 bases from J, with 12 bases in between. Germline V gives CDR1 SNHLY, CDR2 FYNNEI. The DNA of the CDR3 is TGTGCCAGCAGTGTTGGCGGGGGCCCTGAAGCTTTCTTT. Its protein product is CASSVGGGPEAFF.

This clonotype came up a few times. The V gene is TRBV6-2 or TRBV6-3, the J gene TRBJ2-7; D possibly corresponds to TRBD1 (6 bases). The length of the CDR3 is 16 residues. V was pared by 0 bases and J by 6 bases, with 18 bases between. CDR1 and CDR2 from the germline V gene are MNHEY and SVGEGT. CDR3 nucleotide sequence: TGTGCCAGCAGTTACTCGTTGGGGGCGCGAGGAAGCGAGCAGTACTTC. Translating gives CASSYSLGARGSEQYF.

CDR3 region: CASSQGQGPYQETQYF. The CDR3 bases are TGCGCCAGCAGCCAAGGTCAGGGCCCGTACCAAGAGACCCAGTACTTC. J is TRBJ2-5 and V is TRBV4-1; tentative D call: TRBD1 (5 bases). The V gene lost 1 base and the J gene lost 0 bases, with 12 bases spanning the gap. This CDR3 region has 16 residues. Germline lookup yields CDR1 MGHRA and CDR2 YSYEKL.

This clonotype was observed a few times. The rearrangement joins TRBV5-7 to TRBJ1-1, with 10 bases matching TRBD1. TRBV5-7 is assigned to the ORF class and has an uncertain function. The CDR3 is 15 amino acids. The ends lost 4 bases at V and 5 bases at J; junction bases unmatched: 8. The CDR3 DNA reads TGTGCCAGCAGCCAACCGGGACAGGGGAGGACTGAAGCTTTCTTT. Translation gives CASSQPGQGRTEAFF.